What follows are 23 T cell receptor beta chains derived from one specimen sequenced in a study of cytomegalovirus exposure and HLA in healthy donors. In the PCR, 60 Vbeta and 13 Jbeta primers were used. Sequencing used immunoSEQ multiplex PCR; TCRdb keeps in-frame clones, though not all of them. The table has around 200,000 clones, approximately 80% seen once. Sequenced material: PBMCs. These receptors were obtained from a girl aged 2 to 9 in good health and CMV-seronegative.

This clone has only a few counts. This chain joins TRBV6-1 and TRBJ1-2; 9 nucleotides agree with TRBD1. Trimming removed 4 bases from V and 5 bases from J; junction bases left unmatched: 11. Germline CDR1 and CDR2: MNHNS and SASEGT. This CDR3 contains 16 residues. The CDR3 bases are TGTGCCAGCAGTGCCCCGGGACAGGGCTCCTTTTATGGCTACACCTTC. Amino acids: CASSAPGQGSFYGYTF.

This clone was seen once. The V call is TRBV14, the J call TRBJ2-1; 7 bases are a match to TRBD2. The CDR3 spans 16 residues. The germline CDR1 and CDR2 sequences are SGHDN and FVKESK. V dropped 0 bases and J dropped 9; count of bases not matched to a gene: 11. For the CDR3, the DNA is TGTGCCAGCAGCCAAGATGTGGCGGGGGTAAGAGGTGAGCAGTTCTTC. It specifies CASSQDVAGVRGEQFF.

The rearrangement uses TRBV6-5 and TRBJ1-2, with D possibly matching TRBD1 (6 bases). CDR1 and CDR2 from the germline V gene are MNHEY and SVGAGI. The ends were cut back, 6 bases at V and 0 bases at J, with 11 bases in the middle. The CDR3 sequence is 14 residues long. CDR3 residues: CASSRTAANYGYTF. CDR3 DNA: TGTGCCAGCAGCAGGACAGCAGCTAACTATGGCTACACCTTC.

The chain has TRBV7-3 and TRBJ2-3; TRBD2 matches 11 bases. In germline, CDR1 is SGHTA, CDR2 FQGTGA. This CDR3 contains 16 residues. After removal of 0 bases from V and 1 base from J, the junction contained 0 bases not matched to a gene. This CDR3 is CASSLTLAGGTDTQYF. Here the CDR3 DNA reads TGTGCCAGCAGCTTAACACTAGCGGGGGGCACAGATACGCAGTATTTT.

CDR3 residues: CASSSGSPLHF. In DNA, the CDR3 is TGTGCCAGCAGTTCAGGCTCACCCCTCCACTTT. This chain uses TRBV6-6 with TRBJ1-6, with unresolved D. From germline, CDR1 is MNHNY and CDR2 SVGAGI (reference sequence). V lost 4 bases and J 10 bases, leaving 5 bases between the germline ends. CDR3 size: 11 residues.

This clone was seen more than once but under ten times. The chain is built from TRBV14 and TRBJ2-7; the D is unclear. This CDR3 is built from 12 residues. Germline values: CDR1 SGHDN, CDR2 FVKESK. Trimming stripped 0 bases from V and 11 bases from J, with 11 bases between. CDR3 nucleotide sequence: TGTGCCAGCAGCCAAGATTTCGGCGCGGAGTACTTC. This sequence encodes CASSQDFGAEYF.

The rearrangement joins TRBV6-4 to TRBJ1-6, with 8 positions matching TRBD1. CDR1 MRHNA and CDR2 SNTAGT come from the germline V gene. After removal of 7 bases from V and 7 bases from J, the junction contained 12 bases not matched to a gene. The CDR3 sequence is 16 residues long. The CDR3 protein is CASTWVDRDRNSPLHF. The CDR3 nucleotides are TGTGCCAGCACTTGGGTAGACCGGGACAGGAATTCACCCCTCCACTTT.

The chain uses TRBV30 and TRBJ2-7, with D tentatively TRBD1 (6 bases). V was cut by 3 bases and J by 6 bases, with 9 bases left in between. The CDR3 is made up of 11 amino acids. CDR1 is GTSNPN, CDR2 SVGIG, per germline (reference sequence). CDR3 residues: CAWSRGAEQYF. CDR3 DNA: TGTGCCTGGAGCAGGGGTGCCGAGCAGTACTTC.

This chain connects TRBV4-1 to TRBJ2-2, with TRBD2 identical over 13 bases. This CDR3 has 18 residues. CDR1 is MGHRA and CDR2 is YSYEKL in the germline V gene. V shed 1 base and J 5 bases; nucleotides not matched to a gene: 7. CDR3 nucleotides: TGCGCCAGCAGCCAAGGAGGACTAGCGGGAGTGAAAACCGGGGAGCTGTTTTTT. This gives the protein CASSQGGLAGVKTGELFF.

This sequence joins TRBV6-1 and TRBJ2-5; D unclear. Per the germline V gene, CDR1 is MNHNS and CDR2 is SASEGT. Trimming removed 5 bases from V and 2 bases from J, with 9 bases in between. The CDR3 loop spans 13 amino acids. The CDR3 DNA reads as TGTGCCAGCAGTCCCGGGTTACAAGAGACCCAGTACTTC. It encodes CASSPGLQETQYF.

This clone occurred a few times. The chain recombines TRBV5-4 with TRBJ2-7, with 7 bases fitting TRBD2. This CDR3 region has 14 residues. Germline assignment: CDR1 SGHNT and CDR2 YYREEE (reference sequence). The J segment lost 2 bases and the V segment lost 4 bases, leaving 6 bases of the junction unmatched. The CDR3, as DNA: TGTGCCAGCAGCGGGAGGGCCAACCCCTACGAGCAGTACTTC. Its protein product is CASSGRANPYEQYF.

This chain connects TRBV27 to TRBJ2-7; D may be TRBD2 (7 bases). This CDR3 comprises 12 residues. CDR1 is MNHEY, CDR2 SMNVEV, per germline (reference sequence). Trimming shortened V by 8 bases and J by 2 bases, and 10 bases separated the two germline ends. This chain's CDR3 is CASGGGPYEQYF. Written as DNA, the CDR3 is TGTGCCAGCGGGGGGGGGCCCTACGAGCAGTACTTC.

This clone was seen a handful of times. The chain recombines TRBV11-2 with TRBJ2-1, with D hard to call. The V and J ends lost 0 bases and 2 bases respectively, with 11 bases between them. CDR1 is SGHAT, CDR2 FQNNGV, per germline. The CDR3 totals 16 residues. The CDR3 here is CASSLDLGSAYNEQFF. The CDR3 DNA follows: TGTGCCAGCAGCTTAGATTTGGGCAGTGCCTACAATGAGCAGTTCTTC.

The V and J genes are TRBV4-1 and TRBJ1-4; 9 bases agree with TRBD1. Losses at the gene ends were 1 base for V and 7 bases for J; bases not matched to a gene: 13. Looked up from germline, CDR1 is MGHRA and CDR2 is YSYEKL. The CDR3 is 18 residues long. CDR3 sequence: CASSQVAIRDRAGEKLFF. The CDR3 coding sequence is TGCGCCAGCAGCCAAGTTGCGATCCGGGACAGGGCTGGTGAAAAACTGTTTTTT.

V is TRBV5-4 and J is TRBJ2-5; 7 nucleotides agree with TRBD2. This CDR3 has 13 amino acids. The V gene's germline CDR1 is SGHNT and CDR2 YYREEE (reference sequence). Trimming at V came to 4 bases and at J to 13 bases, leaving 13 bases not matched to a gene. CDR3 residues: CASSPGTTTIGYF. The CDR3 coding sequence is TGTGCCAGCAGCCCCGGGACTACGACAATCGGGTACTTC.

In DNA, the CDR3 is TGTGCCTGGAGTGTACTACATTCTACTGAAGCTTTCTTT. It specifies CAWSVLHSTEAFF. The V and J genes are TRBV30 and TRBJ1-1; D unclear. CDR3 length equals 13 residues. V lost 0 bases and J lost 5, with 10 bases in between. The germline V gene encodes CDR1 GTSNPN and CDR2 SVGIG (reference sequence).

The rearrangement links TRBV19 to TRBJ1-5; a weak D match, TRBD1 (6 bases). The germline V gene has CDR1 LNHDA and CDR2 SQIVND (reference sequence). Trimming stripped 3 bases from V and 6 bases from J, with 15 bases between. This CDR3 is 15 amino acids long. The CDR3 reads CASSMNRQVFQPQHF. The CDR3, as DNA: TGTGCCAGTAGTATGAATAGACAGGTTTTTCAGCCCCAGCATTTT.

The chain employs TRBV7-9 and TRBJ2-1; 8 bases line up with TRBD1. The germline gives CDR1 SEHNR, CDR2 FQNEAQ (reference sequence). With 3 bases clipped from V and 0 bases from J, the junction kept 10 bases outside the gene matches. The CDR3 sequence is 18 residues long. The CDR3 nucleotides are TGTGCCAGCAGCTTCACCGGGACAGGAATCAGCTCCTACAATGAGCAGTTCTTC. It encodes CASSFTGTGISSYNEQFF.

The chain employs TRBV19 and TRBJ2-6; 8 bases line up with TRBD2. Germline lookup yields CDR1 LNHDA and CDR2 SQIVND (reference sequence). This CDR3 is built from 16 residues. Trimming removed 6 bases from V and 4 bases from J; junction bases left unmatched: 8. The CDR3: CASSRDSGAGANVLTF. The CDR3 DNA reads TGTGCCAGTAGCAGAGATAGCGGGGCCGGGGCCAACGTCCTGACTTTC.

CDR3 sequence: CASSEAPGGASYNEQFF. The DNA for the CDR3 is TGTGCCAGCAGTGAAGCGCCCGGCGGCGCCTCCTACAATGAGCAGTTCTTC. The V call is TRBV6-1, the J call TRBJ2-1; D gene unclear. Between the trimmed V and J ends, which lost 0 bases and 0 bases, there was a span of 12 bases. CDR3 length equals 17 residues. Germline V lookup: CDR1 MNHNS, CDR2 SASEGT.

This clone has just a few counts. This chain links TRBV6-6 with TRBJ1-5, with 7 nucleotides matching TRBD1. After removal of 2 bases from V and 2 bases from J, the junction contained 3 bases not matched to a gene. CDR3 length: 15 amino acids. Germline CDR1 MNHNY, CDR2 SVGAGI (reference sequence). Here the CDR3 reads CASSYLGTGNQPQHF. CDR3 DNA sequence: TGTGCCAGCAGTTACCTCGGGACAGGCAATCAGCCCCAGCATTTT.

The V call is TRBV5-6, the J call TRBJ1-2; 12 bases map to TRBD1. V dropped 5 bases and J dropped 7; count of bases not matched to a gene: 12. From germline, CDR1 is SGHDT and CDR2 YYEEEE. The CDR3 runs to 16 residues. The chain's CDR3 is CASRKGQGASAVGYTF. The CDR3 DNA follows: TGTGCCAGCAGGAAGGGACAGGGGGCATCGGCGGTTGGCTACACCTTC.

The J gene is TRBJ2-5, the V gene TRBV6-6, with D hard to call. The V and J ends lost 4 bases and 4 bases respectively, with 10 bases between them. The germline V gene encodes CDR1 MNHNY and CDR2 SVGAGI (reference sequence). The CDR3 has 13 amino acids. This CDR3 reads CASSSPLGETQYF. The CDR3 DNA sequence: TGTGCCAGCAGTTCTCCCCTCGGAGAGACCCAGTACTTC.